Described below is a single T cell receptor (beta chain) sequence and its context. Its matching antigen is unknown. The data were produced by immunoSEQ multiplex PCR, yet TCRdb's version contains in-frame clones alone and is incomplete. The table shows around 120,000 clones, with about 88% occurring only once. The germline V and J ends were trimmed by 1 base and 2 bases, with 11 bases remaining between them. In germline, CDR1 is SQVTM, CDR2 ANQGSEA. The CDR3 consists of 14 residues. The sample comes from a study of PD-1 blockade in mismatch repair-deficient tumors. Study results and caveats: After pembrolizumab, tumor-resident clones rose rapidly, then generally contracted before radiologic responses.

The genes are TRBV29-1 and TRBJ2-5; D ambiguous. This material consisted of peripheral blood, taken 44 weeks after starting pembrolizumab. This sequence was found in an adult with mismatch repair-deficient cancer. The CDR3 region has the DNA TGCAGCGTTGAAGGCTTATCGGGTCAAGAGACCCAGTACTTC. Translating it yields CSVEGLSGQETQYF.